What follows are 27 T cell receptor beta chains derived from one specimen sequenced in a study of T cell repertoires in cytomegalovirus infection. TCRdb re-derived calls from the reads in MiXCR, one entry per CDR3 protein. This table holds about 920,000 distinct CDR3 sequences, roughly 30% found once. These TCRs' antigens remain unknown. Source: cultured CD8+ T cells from PBMCs, taken from culture after CMV antigen stimulation. The receptors were sampled from a human donor in good health (CMV status not recorded). Some clones in this sample may be carry-over from other donors' samples.

This clonotype was detected once. J is TRBJ1-5 and V is TRBV19, with D perhaps matching TRBD1 (5 bases). CDR1 LNHDA and CDR2 SQIVND come from the germline V gene (reference sequence). Trimming pared 3 bases from V and 2 bases from J, leaving 17 bases between. The CDR3 sequence is 17 residues long. CDR3 coding DNA: TGTGCCAGTAGTATCTCCCAGCAGGGACCGGGCAATCAGCCCCAGCATTTT. It yields the protein CASSISQQGPGNQPQHF.

This clonotype was seen a single time. This chain connects TRBV27 to TRBJ2-7; D is ambiguous. Trimming removed 5 bases at V and 9 bases at J, with 20 bases between. This CDR3 spans 14 amino acids. In germline, CDR1 is MNHEY, CDR2 SMNVEV (reference sequence). The CDR3 is CASSKSSFLDGQYF. The CDR3, as DNA: TGTGCCAGCAGTAAGAGTTCTTTTCTGGACGGGCAGTACTTC.

In its sample, this clonotype was seen many times. The V call is TRBV7-2, the J call TRBJ2-7, with D perhaps assigned TRBD1 or TRBD2 (5 bases each). The CDR3 loop spans 20 amino acids. Germline CDR1 is SGHTA and CDR2 is FQGNSA. The V end lost 3 bases, the J end lost 2 bases, and 29 bases lay between the germline ends. This CDR3 is CASSLERPGAPGPTAYEQYV. Here the CDR3 DNA reads TGTGCCAGCAGCTTGGAAAGGCCCGGGGCCCCAGGGCCAACCGCCTACGAGCAGTACGTC.

This clonotype was detected ten times or more. The V and J genes are TRBV7-2 and TRBJ2-7, with D perhaps TRBD1 (6 bases). The CDR3 extends over 14 amino acids. Per germline, CDR1 SGHTA and CDR2 FQGNSA. V shed 4 bases and J shed 5 bases, with 15 bases lying between them. The CDR3 coding sequence is TGTGCCAGCAGCTCCACAGGGATTTACGACGAGCAGTACGTC. Translating it yields CASSSTGIYDEQYV.

Many counts were recorded for this clonotype. The CDR3 loop reads CASSPWGGDIQYF. As DNA, the CDR3 is TGTGCCAGCAGCCCTTGGGGAGGGGACATTCAGTACTTC. This chain uses TRBV7-2 with TRBJ2-4; 7 bases align to TRBD2. Germline assignment: CDR1 SGHTA and CDR2 FQGNSA. V shed 5 bases and J 8 bases; nucleotides not matched to a gene: 6. The CDR3 totals 13 residues.

The V and J genes are TRBV6-6 and TRBJ2-7; 8 nucleotides align to TRBD1. Germline V CDR1 and CDR2: MNHNY, SVGAGI (reference sequence). This CDR3 spans 13 amino acids. The J segment lost 2 bases and the V segment lost 5 bases, leaving 2 bases of the junction unmatched. In DNA, the CDR3 is TGTGCCAGCAGTGACAGGGGACCCTACGAGCAGTACGTC. Amino acid sequence: CASSDRGPYEQYV.

This clonotype appeared many times. The chain couples TRBV6-1 to TRBJ1-1; 7 bases align to TRBD1. The CDR3 sequence is 15 residues long. Per germline, CDR1 MNHNS and CDR2 SASEGT. V trimming: 5 bases; J trimming: 4 bases; junction bases outside the gene matches: 10. CDR3 coding DNA: TGTGCCAGCAGTTCCGAGACAGGGTGGGTCACTGAAGCTTTCTTT. It translates to CASSSETGWVTEAFF.

This clonotype was found many times. This chain links TRBV12-5 with TRBJ2-5; 10 positions agree with TRBD2. This CDR3 comprises 16 residues. Per germline, CDR1 LGHNT and CDR2 FRNRAP. J was trimmed by 2 bases and V by 3 bases; bases with no gene match: 6. The CDR3 bases are TGTGCTAGTGGTTTCGAACTAGCGGGGCAACAAGAGACCCAGTACTTC. The encoded protein is CASGFELAGQQETQYF.

In the case of this clonotype: Compared with germline, one end of the junction differs, possibly owing to a read error. The chain recombines TRBV6-8 with TRBJ1-2; D call uncertain. CDR3 size: 12 residues. Per germline, CDR1 MNHGY and CDR2 SAAAGT. CDR3 nucleotides: TGTGTCAGCGAGGAAAGTAACTATGGCTACACCTTC. It codes for CVSEESNYGYTF.

Only a few counts were recorded for this clonotype. The chain has TRBV7-8 and TRBJ2-3; a possible D gene is TRBD2 (5 bases). V was trimmed by 0 bases and J by 2 bases, leaving 9 bases between them. The CDR3 is 15 amino acids. Germline CDR1 and CDR2: SGHVS and FQNEAQ. The CDR3 sequence is CASSLAKRITDTQYF. As DNA, the CDR3 is TGTGCCAGCAGCTTAGCGAAGCGGATCACAGATACGCAGTATTTT.

The rearrangement uses TRBV19 and TRBJ2-2; perhaps D is TRBD1 or TRBD2 (5 bases each). This CDR3 has 18 residues. Germline V lookup: CDR1 LNHDA, CDR2 SQIVND (reference sequence). The V end lost 7 bases, the J end lost 1 base, and 22 bases lay between the germline ends. CDR3 region: CASIGTVEALQNTGELFF. CDR3 DNA sequence: TGTGCCAGTATTGGGACCGTGGAGGCGCTCCAGAACACCGGGGAGCTGTTTTTT.

This clonotype showed up just a few times. The chain recombines TRBV7-9 with TRBJ1-2; the D is unclear. The CDR3 has 14 residues. The germline gives CDR1 SEHNR, CDR2 FQNEAQ (reference sequence). V was clipped by 5 bases and J by 1 base, with 11 bases between them. The DNA for the CDR3 is TGTGCCAGCAGCCAAGTTGGGCTTAACTATGGCTACACCTTC. Encoded protein: CASSQVGLNYGYTF.

The gene calls are TRBV24-1 and TRBJ2-1; 7 bases are shared with TRBD2. CDR1 KGHDR and CDR2 SFDVKD come from the germline V gene. Trimming removed 7 bases from V and 5 bases from J; junction bases left unmatched: 4. The CDR3 is 13 residues long. The CDR3 DNA is TGTGCCACCAGGGGGGGGAACCACAATGAGCAGTTCTTC. It translates to CATRGGNHNEQFF.

The chain links TRBV10-3 to TRBJ2-7; 10 bases are a match to TRBD2. Germline V gene lookup returns CDR1 ENHRY and CDR2 SYGVKD. This CDR3 has 17 residues. V dropped 3 bases and J dropped 3; count of bases not matched to a gene: 11. The CDR3 coding sequence is TGTGCCATCAGTGATTCAAGCACTAGCGGGATCAACTACGAGCAGTACTTC. It yields the protein CAISDSSTSGINYEQYF.

At least ten counts were recorded for this clonotype. The CDR3 spells CASSPVGVGSYNEQFF. CDR3 nucleotides: TGTGCCAGCAGCCCCGTAGGGGTGGGATCCTACAATGAGCAGTTCTTC. This chain uses TRBV7-9 with TRBJ2-1; D is possibly TRBD1 (5 bases). V lost 5 bases, J lost 1 base, and 15 bases lay in between. The CDR3 consists of 16 residues. Germline lookup yields CDR1 SEHNR and CDR2 FQNEAQ (reference sequence).

There are a few counts of this clonotype. The rearrangement uses TRBV15 and TRBJ1-1, with TRBD1 matching over 11 bases. V dropped 4 bases and J dropped 3; count of bases not matched to a gene: 7. CDR1 and CDR2 from the germline V gene are LNHNV and YYDKDF (reference sequence). CDR3 length equals 16 residues. In DNA, the CDR3 is TGTGCCACCAGCACCGGACAGGGGGCGTTTTACACTGAAGCTTTCTTT. Translation: CATSTGQGAFYTEAFF.

The chain links TRBV5-4 to TRBJ2-7; D is undetermined. Germline values: CDR1 SGHNT, CDR2 YYREEE (reference sequence). V was trimmed by 0 bases and J by 5 bases, leaving 9 bases between them. This CDR3 is 13 amino acids long. CDR3 region: CASSLGPFNEQYF. CDR3 bases: TGTGCCAGCAGCTTGGGGCCCTTCAACGAGCAGTACTTC.

The chain has TRBV18 and TRBJ2-7; 7 bases fit TRBD2. V lost 3 bases to trimming and J lost 6 bases; unmatched junction nucleotides: 8. The CDR3 totals 14 residues. The germline CDR1 and CDR2 sequences are KGHSH and LQKENI. The CDR3 DNA reads TGTGCCAGCTCACCGGGAGGGTACTCCCCCGAGCAGTACTTC. It codes for CASSPGGYSPEQYF.

CDR3: CASSIFTGGNEQFF. The CDR3 DNA reads as TGTGCCAGTAGTATCTTTACAGGGGGCAATGAGCAGTTCTTC. The chain carries TRBV19 and TRBJ2-1; TRBD1 agrees at 8 bases. In germline, CDR1 is LNHDA, CDR2 SQIVND (reference sequence). J lost 6 bases, V lost 3 bases, and 4 bases had no gene match. The CDR3 covers 14 residues.

This clonotype was counted ten times or more. Here the CDR3 reads CASSRRVGGSGTEAFF. The CDR3 DNA follows: TGTGCCAGCAGCCGTCGAGTCGGCGGAAGTGGGACTGAAGCTTTCTTT. The rearrangement links TRBV4-2 to TRBJ1-1; D is ambiguous. The CDR3 sequence is 16 residues long. The V gene's germline CDR1 is LGHNA and CDR2 YNFKEQ. Trimming pared 4 bases from V and 5 bases from J, leaving 20 bases between.

This clonotype was picked up a small number of times. The V call is TRBV7-9, the J call TRBJ1-2; 7 positions match TRBD1. Germline V gene lookup returns CDR1 SEHNR and CDR2 FQNEAQ (reference sequence). The length of the CDR3 is 14 residues. V gave up 5 bases and J gave up 4 bases; unmatched junction bases: 7. The CDR3 is CASSPTGTVYGYTF. CDR3 bases: TGTGCCAGCAGCCCCACCGGGACAGTCTATGGCTACACCTTC.

V usage is TRBV28 and J usage is TRBJ2-7; TRBD1 agrees at 7 bases. The CDR3 consists of 14 residues. With 6 bases clipped from V and 4 bases from J, the junction kept 9 bases outside the gene matches. Germline-derived CDR1 and CDR2 are MDHEN and SYDVKM. CDR3 bases: TGTGCCAGCAGCTCACGGGACAGCATATACGAGCAGTACGTC. Protein product: CASSSRDSIYEQYV.

The sample holds many counts of this clonotype. The chain is built from TRBV12-3 or TRBV12-4 and TRBJ1-6, with D perhaps TRBD1 (6 bases). V lost 4 bases to trimming and J lost 8 bases, with 18 bases between them. The CDR3 is 16 amino acids. CDR3 sequence (DNA): TGTGCCAGCAGTTCCCCTGGACAGCGGGCGGATTCACCCCTCCACTTT. It encodes CASSSPGQRADSPLHF.

This clonotype was seen more than once but under ten times. This chain links TRBV7-6 with TRBJ2-2, with D hard to call. The CDR3 runs 11 residues. Trimming pared 8 bases from V and 7 bases from J, leaving 8 bases between. Germline V gene lookup returns CDR1 SGHVS and CDR2 FNYEAQ. The CDR3 region has the DNA TGTGCCAGCTTTATCGGCGGGGAGCTGTTTTTT. It specifies CASFIGGELFF.

This chain joins TRBV28 and TRBJ2-7; D is ambiguous. CDR1 and CDR2 (germline): MDHEN, SYDVKM. This CDR3 is built from 13 residues. CDR3 bases: TGTGCAGCTGATTCTGCCAGGTCCTACGAGCAGTACTTC. This gives the protein CAADSARSYEQYF.

This clonotype was seen a handful of times. This chain connects TRBV2 to TRBJ1-2, with 8 positions matching TRBD1. This CDR3 has 14 amino acids. The germline CDR1 and CDR2 sequences are SNHLY and FYNNEI. Trimming took 5 bases from V and 0 from J; bases not matched to a gene: 2. CDR3 sequence: CASSWTGPNYGYTF. In DNA, the CDR3 is TGTGCCAGCAGTTGGACAGGGCCTAACTATGGCTACACCTTC. The full variable domain, with the rest looked up from reference TRBV2 and TRBJ1-2, is EPEVTQTPSHQVTQMGQEVILRCVPISNHLYFYWYRQILGQKVEFLVSFYNNEISEKSEIFDDQFSVERPDGSNFTLKIRSTKLEDSAMYFCASSWTGPNYGYTFGSGTRLTVV.

The sample holds many counts of this clonotype. V gene TRBV12-3 or TRBV12-4 combines with J gene TRBJ1-4; 7 nucleotides match TRBD1. J was trimmed by 7 bases and V by 6 bases; bases with no gene match: 8. There are 14 residues in the CDR3. The CDR3 nucleotides are TGTGCCAGCAGCTCCCGACAGGGAGGTGAAAAACTGTTTTTT. This encodes CASSSRQGGEKLFF.